One and the same sample provided the 20 T cell receptor beta chains below, sequenced in a study of blood T cell repertoires in COVID-19. Profiled with immunoSEQ multiplex PCR; TCRdb holds only in-frame clones, not every one. This table holds about 55,000 clones, 75% to 85% found once. Sequencing was performed on peripheral blood. The receptors shown here come from a human donor in a cohort sampled during active COVID-19.

The chain carries TRBV19 and TRBJ1-5, with TRBD1 matching over 7 bases. Per germline, CDR1 LNHDA and CDR2 SQIVND (reference sequence). The CDR3 totals 16 residues. Losses at the gene ends were 5 bases for V and 5 bases for J; bases not matched to a gene: 12. CDR3 nucleotides: TGTGCCAGTAGTCCCCTCCCCCAGGGGGACGATCAGCCCCAGCATTTT. It codes for CASSPLPQGDDQPQHF. Full variable domain (missing parts from reference TRBV19 and TRBJ1-5): DGGITQSPKYLFRKEGQNVTLSCEQNLNHDAMYWYRQDPGQGLRLIYYSQIVNDFQKGDIAEGYSVSREKKESFPLTVTSAQKNPTAFYLCASSPLPQGDDQPQHFGDGTRLSIL.

The chain links TRBV28 to TRBJ1-1, with D perhaps matching TRBD1 (6 bases). Germline values: CDR1 MDHEN, CDR2 SYDVKM. The CDR3 has 16 residues. The V end lost 6 bases, the J end lost 1 base, and 18 bases lay between the germline ends. In nucleotides, the CDR3 is TGTGCCAGCAGCTCCTCCAGCGGGGGCACGAACACTGAAGCTTTCTTT. This gives the protein CASSSSSGGTNTEAFF.

V gene TRBV5-4 combines with J gene TRBJ1-5, with 8 bases aligning to TRBD1. V shed 4 bases and J 8 bases; nucleotides not matched to a gene: 14. CDR1 is SGHNT, CDR2 YYREEE, per germline (reference sequence). The CDR3 covers 16 residues. In DNA, the CDR3 is TGTGCCAGCAGCCTAACGGACAGGGATAGATCCGAGCCCCAGCATTTT. This encodes CASSLTDRDRSEPQHF.

The chain joins TRBV5-1 to TRBJ2-2; D not resolved. In germline, CDR1 is SGHRS, CDR2 YFSETQ. V lost 0 bases and J lost 5, with 17 bases in between. The CDR3 loop spans 17 amino acids. CDR3 in amino acids: CASSLVGQVRDTGELFF. The CDR3 DNA reads as TGCGCCAGCAGCTTGGTGGGCCAGGTTCGAGATACCGGGGAGCTGTTTTTT.

This clone was seen just once. The chain links TRBV11-2 to TRBJ2-7; a weak D match, TRBD2 (5 bases). Germline V gives CDR1 SGHAT, CDR2 FQNNGV. The V gene lost 8 bases and the J gene lost 2 bases, with 16 bases spanning the gap. The CDR3 sequence is 14 residues long. The CDR3 protein is CASAGGYPTYEQYF. CDR3 nucleotides: TGTGCCAGCGCTGGAGGATACCCAACCTACGAGCAGTACTTC.

This clone was counted once. J is TRBJ1-1 and V is TRBV27; D ambiguous. The CDR3 length is 15 residues. V was shortened by 2 bases and J by 2 bases, with 12 bases between the two germline ends. From germline, CDR1 is MNHEY and CDR2 SMNVEV (reference sequence). This CDR3 is CASSLNGVENTEAFF. The CDR3, as DNA: TGTGCCAGCAGTTTAAATGGAGTTGAAAACACTGAAGCTTTCTTT.

The chain has TRBV6-6 and TRBJ1-5; the D is unclear. Per the germline V gene, CDR1 is MNHNY and CDR2 is SVGAGI (reference sequence). The germline V and J ends were trimmed by 8 bases and 0 bases, with 14 bases remaining between them. The CDR3 length is 15 residues. The CDR3 loop reads CASSPGDHSNQPQHF. CDR3 coding DNA: TGTGCCAGCTCCCCCGGAGATCATAGCAATCAGCCCCAGCATTTT.

The rearrangement links TRBV28 to TRBJ2-3; 8 bases align to TRBD2. Germline V lookup: CDR1 MDHEN, CDR2 SYDVKM. The V gene end was trimmed by 5 bases and the J gene end by 1 base; junction bases not matched to a gene: 8. The CDR3 spans 16 residues. The CDR3 region is CASSRYLTSGTDTQYF. Written as DNA, the CDR3 is TGTGCCAGCAGTCGGTACCTGACTAGCGGCACAGATACGCAGTATTTT.

This chain connects TRBV21-1 to TRBJ1-5; TRBD1 reflects the table's D call only, with no check against the DNA. TRBV21-1 corresponds to a pseudogene. The CDR3 is 17 amino acids. CDR3 residues: CASSKLPLTGGNQPQHF. As DNA, the CDR3 is TGTGCCAGCAGCAAGTTACCCCTCACAGGGGGCAATCAGCCCCAGCATTTT.

The genes are TRBV2 and TRBJ2-5; 8 bases align to TRBD1. Germline CDR1 SNHLY, CDR2 FYNNEI. V was clipped by 6 bases and J by 1 base; unmatched bases: 4. The CDR3 is 14 residues long. The CDR3 nucleotides are TGTGCCAGCAGCCGACAGGGGAGCCAAGAGACCCAGTACTTC. This translates into CASSRQGSQETQYF.

The J gene is TRBJ2-7, the V gene TRBV5-1; possibly TRBD2 for D (5 bases). This CDR3 contains 15 residues. V shed 0 bases and J shed 3 bases, with 13 bases lying between them. In germline, CDR1 is SGHRS, CDR2 YFSETQ. The DNA for the CDR3 is TGCGCCAGCAGCTTGGGGGCCGGGATCGGCTACGAGCAGTACTTC. Its protein product is CASSLGAGIGYEQYF.

The gene calls are TRBV7-2 and TRBJ2-3; the match to TRBD2 covers 9 bases. Germline-derived CDR1 and CDR2 are SGHTA and FQGNSA. With V trimmed by 5 bases and J by 4 bases, 4 bases remained unmatched. The CDR3 runs 14 residues. The CDR3 loop reads CASSPGLAPDTQYF. The CDR3 DNA sequence: TGTGCCAGCAGCCCAGGACTAGCGCCAGATACGCAGTATTTT.

DNA of the CDR3: TGTGCCAGCAGCCTAAACTCGGGGAAAGAGACCCAGTACTTC. Translating gives CASSLNSGKETQYF. The gene calls are TRBV7-3 and TRBJ2-5; tentative D call: TRBD2 (5 bases). The CDR3 spans 14 residues. Germline values: CDR1 SGHTA, CDR2 FQGTGA. V gave up 5 bases and J gave up 3 bases, with 13 bases separating them. Complete variable domain (other parts from reference TRBV7-3 and TRBJ2-5): GAGVSQTPSNKVTEKGKYVELRCDPISGHTALYWYRQSLGQGPEFLIYFQGTGAADDSGLPNDRFFAVRPEGSVSTLKIQRTERGDSAVYLCASSLNSGKETQYFGPGTRLLVL.

This chain joins TRBV5-1 and TRBJ1-1; D perhaps matches TRBD1 (6 bases). V lost 4 bases and J lost 3, with 22 bases in between. CDR1 and CDR2 from the germline V gene are SGHRS and YFSETQ. This CDR3 contains 17 residues. The CDR3 loop reads CASSLEQGSEKYTEAFF. CDR3 nucleotides: TGCGCCAGCAGCCTAGAACAGGGTTCCGAGAAGTACACTGAAGCTTTCTTT. Looking up the rest from reference TRBV5-1 and TRBJ1-1 gives the full variable domain: KAGVTQTPRYLIKTRGQQVTLSCSPISGHRSVSWYQQTPGQGLQFLFEYFSETQRNKGNFPGRFSGRQFSNSRSEMNVSTLELGDSALYLCASSLEQGSEKYTEAFFGQGTRLTVV.

The chain is built from TRBV6-5 and TRBJ2-1, with TRBD1 matching over 9 bases. The CDR3 is 15 amino acids. V shed 5 bases and J 7 bases; nucleotides not matched to a gene: 9. In germline, CDR1 is MNHEY, CDR2 SVGAGI. CDR3 sequence (DNA): TGTGCCAGCAGTACCCGGGACAGGGAGTGGAATGAGCAGTTCTTC. As protein: CASSTRDREWNEQFF.

This chain connects TRBV4-1 to TRBJ1-1, with 8 nucleotides matching TRBD1. Germline V CDR1 and CDR2: MGHRA, YSYEKL. J gave up 3 bases and V 1 base, and 10 bases lay outside the gene matches. This CDR3 spans 17 amino acids. CDR3 amino acids: CASSQVGQGIRDTEAFF. The DNA of the CDR3 is TGCGCCAGCAGCCAAGTAGGACAGGGTATTCGGGACACTGAAGCTTTCTTT.

The CDR3 is CASSAVGGIGYEQYF. In nucleotides, the CDR3 is TGTGCCAGCAGCGCCGTGGGGGGAATTGGCTACGAGCAGTACTTC. This rearrangement joins TRBV11-1 to TRBJ2-7; a possible D gene is TRBD2 (6 bases). Germline-derived CDR1 and CDR2 are SGHAT and FQDESV (reference sequence). The CDR3 covers 15 residues. Deletions cut 5 bases from V and 3 bases from J, with 17 bases between.

The chain recombines TRBV12-5 with TRBJ2-1; D possibly corresponds to TRBD2 (6 bases). The CDR3 has 14 residues. Deletions cut 6 bases from V and 8 bases from J, with 17 bases between. Germline loops: CDR1 LGHNT, CDR2 FRNRAP. Written as DNA, the CDR3 is TGTGCTAGTGGGCCCATGGGGCTAGCGTATGAGCAGTTCTTC. Translated, it gives CASGPMGLAYEQFF.

The V call is TRBV7-2, the J call TRBJ2-1, with TRBD2 identical over 13 bases. Germline V gene data show CDR1 as SGHTA and CDR2 as FQGNSA. This CDR3 contains 16 residues. The junction had 6 bases not matched to a gene; V was cut back by 5 bases and J by 5 bases. The CDR3 loop reads CASSLMGLAGNNEQFF. The CDR3 region has the DNA TGTGCCAGCAGCCTAATGGGACTAGCGGGAAACAATGAGCAGTTCTTC.

V is TRBV30 and J is TRBJ2-3; tentative D call: TRBD2 (6 bases). V lost 2 bases and J 2 bases, leaving 14 bases between the germline ends. The CDR3 is 15 amino acids. From germline, CDR1 is GTSNPN and CDR2 SVGIG (reference sequence). CDR3 in amino acids: CAWSRRSGVTDTQYF. CDR3 sequence (DNA): TGTGCCTGGAGTCGGCGTAGCGGAGTCACAGATACGCAGTATTTT.